These 19 T cell receptor beta chains were sequenced from one sample in a study of cytomegalovirus exposure and HLA in healthy donors (dated by TCRdb to about 2017). The method was the immunoSEQ multiplex PCR assay. For the multiplex PCR, a mixture combining 60 forward primers for TCR Vbeta segments and 13 reverse primers for TCR Jbeta segments was used. This is the immuneACCESS table as TCRdb keeps it, with only in-frame sequences that have V and J called. A part of the clones is gone; compared with another copy, unresolved V genes explain less than half, and the rest is unexplained. For this sample the table gives about 61,000 clones, of which 75% to 85% were detected only once. The top ten hold roughly 51% of the sample. Specimen: PBMCs. The source of these receptors is a man over 45 in good health and CMV-seropositive.

This clone came up once. V and J are TRBV5-6 and TRBJ2-2; 7 positions agree with TRBD1. The tail of the sequence fits TRBJ1-1 better, so the J call may be wrong. This CDR3 contains 14 residues. Germline V gene sequence: CDR1 SGHDT, CDR2 YYEEEE. The CDR3, as DNA: TGTGCCAGCAGCTTAATACAGGGGCCCACTGAAGCTTTCTTT. This codes for CASSLIQGPTEAFF.

The V call is TRBV11-2, the J call TRBJ2-1; TRBD2 agrees at 11 bases. V was clipped by 1 base and J by 7 bases; unmatched bases: 3. This CDR3 comprises 15 residues. CDR1 SGHAT and CDR2 FQNNGV come from the germline V gene. The CDR3 nucleotides are TGTGCCAGCAGCTTAGGGCTAGCGGGAGGTAATGAGCAGTTCTTC. Its protein product is CASSLGLAGGNEQFF.

The rearrangement links TRBV28 to TRBJ1-1; D gene unclear. Trimming shortened V by 5 bases and J by 2 bases, and 6 bases separated the two germline ends. The germline CDR1 and CDR2 sequences are MDHEN and SYDVKM. The CDR3 has 12 amino acids. The CDR3 sequence: CASSLINTEAFF. DNA of the CDR3: TGTGCCAGCAGTCTAATAAACACTGAAGCTTTCTTT.

This sequence joins TRBV21-1 and TRBJ2-1; the table's D call, TRBD2, has no DNA check behind it. TRBV21-1 is listed as a pseudogene. The CDR3 has 17 residues. The DNA for the CDR3 is TGTGCCAGCAGCAAAAAACGGGGACTAGCGGGAGATAATGAGCAGTTCTTC. Amino acids: CASSKKRGLAGDNEQFF.

For this clone: Germline is not matched at one junction end, which may reflect a read error. This chain connects TRBV7-7 to TRBJ2-1, with D possibly being TRBD1 (5 bases). This CDR3 region has 14 residues. Germline values: CDR1 SSHAT, CDR2 FNYEAQ (reference sequence). This CDR3 is CASSPWAGSNEQFF. The CDR3 bases are TGTGCTAGCAGCCCCTGGGCAGGGTCCAATGAGCAGTTCTTC. The complete variable domain, with remaining parts taken from reference TRBV7-7 and TRBJ2-1, reads GAGVSQSPRYKVTKRGQDVTLRCDPISSHATLYWYQQALGQGPEFLTYFNYEAQPDKSGLPSDRFSAERPEGSISTLTIQRTEQRDSAMYRCASSPWAGSNEQFFGPGTRLTVL.

This clone occurred a few times. The chain combines TRBV9 with TRBJ1-3; D is unresolved. The CDR3 sequence is 16 residues long. The germline V gene encodes CDR1 SGDLS and CDR2 YYNGEE. The V gene lost 4 bases and the J gene lost 2 bases, with 16 bases spanning the gap. The CDR3 nucleotides read TGTGCCAGCAGCCGGGAGGAGCAGTGGACTGGAAACACCATATATTTT. Residues: CASSREEQWTGNTIYF.

V gene TRBV4-1 combines with J gene TRBJ2-1; 10 positions agree with TRBD1. CDR1 and CDR2 (germline): MGHRA, YSYEKL. With 1 base clipped from V and 2 bases from J, the junction kept 5 bases outside the gene matches. This CDR3 contains 17 residues. The CDR3 nucleotides are TGCGCCAGCAGCCAAGTACGGGGGACAGGGGCCTACAATGAGCAGTTCTTC. This translates into CASSQVRGTGAYNEQFF.

The chain is built from TRBV6-1 and TRBJ2-2, with D possibly matching TRBD1 (5 bases). This CDR3 comprises 14 residues. V gave up 7 bases and J gave up 0 bases, with 9 bases separating them. Germline V gene data show CDR1 as MNHNS and CDR2 as SASEGT. The CDR3 protein is CASNTGTNTGELFF. The CDR3 nucleotides read TGTGCCAGCAACACAGGAACGAACACCGGGGAGCTGTTTTTT.

The chain employs TRBV2 and TRBJ2-7; TRBD2 might be the D (6 bases). There are 12 residues in the CDR3. The ends were cut back, 4 bases at V and 4 bases at J, with 8 bases in the middle. Germline V gene sequence: CDR1 SNHLY, CDR2 FYNNEI. CDR3: CASSVGGYEQYF. Written as DNA, the CDR3 is TGTGCCAGCAGTGTCGGGGGTTACGAGCAGTACTTC.

This clone was seen more than once but under ten times. A far larger clone is one nucleotide away, so this likely arose from a read error. Other DNA sequences of this sample code for an identical CDR3. As DNA, the CDR3 is TGCGCCAGCAGCCAAGATATGATCGTACTCATCTACAATGAGCAGTTCTTC. Amino acid sequence: CASSQDMIVLIYNEQFF. V is TRBV5-8 and J is TRBJ2-1; D is unresolved. Germline lookup yields CDR1 SGHTS and CDR2 YDEGEE. The CDR3 is made up of 17 amino acids.

V is TRBV7-2 and J is TRBJ1-2, with 7 bases fitting TRBD1. This CDR3 has 13 amino acids. CDR1 and CDR2 (germline): SGHTA, FQGNSA. With 5 bases clipped from V and 4 bases from J, the junction kept 4 bases outside the gene matches. CDR3 coding DNA: TGTGCCAGCAGCGTACAGGGGTTCTATGGCTACACCTTC. This codes for CASSVQGFYGYTF.

This chain uses TRBV4-3 with TRBJ2-7, with D unresolved. Trimming removed 0 bases from V and 0 bases from J, with 12 bases in between. The CDR3 has 16 amino acids. Germline V gives CDR1 LGHNA, CDR2 YSLEER. CDR3 bases: TGCGCCAGCAGCCAAGATTTAGGCGGAATCTCCTACGAGCAGTACTTC. It codes for CASSQDLGGISYEQYF.

The CDR3 nucleotides read TGCAGCGTGGGAATGGGACAGGGCAATGGCTACACCTTC. Amino acid sequence: CSVGMGQGNGYTF. The chain joins TRBV29-1 to TRBJ1-2; 9 nucleotides agree with TRBD1. The CDR3 is made up of 13 amino acids. Germline lookup yields CDR1 SQVTM and CDR2 ANQGSEA. The ends lost 6 bases at V and 6 bases at J; junction bases unmatched: 8.

The V call is TRBV30, the J call TRBJ2-5; 8 nucleotides match TRBD1. Trimming took 4 bases from V and 6 from J; bases not matched to a gene: 7. The CDR3 totals 13 residues. Germline assignment: CDR1 GTSNPN and CDR2 SVGIG (reference sequence). DNA of the CDR3: TGTGCCTGGAATTCCCAGGGGGCGAAGACCCAGTACTTC. It is translated as CAWNSQGAKTQYF. The full variable domain, its missing parts supplied by reference TRBV30 and TRBJ2-5, is SQTIHQWPATLVQPVGSPLSLECTVEGTSNPNLYWYRQAAGRGLQLLFYSVGIGQISSEVPQNLSASRPQDRQFILSSKKLLLSDSGFYLCAWNSQGAKTQYFGPGTRLLVL.

V gene TRBV19 combines with J gene TRBJ1-2; D unclear. V gave up 2 bases and J gave up 1 base, with 8 bases separating them. CDR3 length equals 14 residues. The V gene's germline CDR1 is LNHDA and CDR2 SQIVND (reference sequence). The DNA for the CDR3 is TGTGCCAGTAGTATACCCCAGATTAACTATGGCTACACCTTC. It translates to CASSIPQINYGYTF.

The chain couples TRBV6-4 to TRBJ2-7; D possibly corresponds to TRBD1 (5 bases). V gave up 4 bases and J gave up 1 base, with 20 bases separating them. The CDR3 spans 17 residues. Per the germline V gene, CDR1 is MRHNA and CDR2 is SNTAGT. The CDR3 nucleotides are TGTGCCAGCAGTGCGCCTGGACACTTCCCTTCATCCTACGAGCAGTACTTC. It codes for CASSAPGHFPSSYEQYF.

This chain connects TRBV29-1 to TRBJ2-2, with 10 bases aligning to TRBD1. The trim removed 4 bases at V and 6 bases at J, leaving 5 bases unmatched. CDR3 size: 14 residues. Germline CDR1 is SQVTM and CDR2 is ANQGSEA. The DNA for the CDR3 is TGCAGCGTTGGGGACAGGGGAGTGTCCGGGGAGCTGTTTTTT. It specifies CSVGDRGVSGELFF.

Comment on this clone: At one of its ends the junction is not consistent with the germline gene, which may arise from a read error. The chain uses TRBV2 and TRBJ1-2, with D hard to call. The CDR3 is 15 amino acids. Germline CDR1 SNHLY, CDR2 FYNNEI. The CDR3 protein is CASPGRGAGLNGYPF. In nucleotides, the CDR3 is TGTGCCAGCCCCGGGAGAGGTGCCGGGCTGAATGGCTACCCCTTC.

The V call is TRBV6-5, the J call TRBJ1-1, with no clear D. Deletions cut 5 bases from V and 1 base from J, with 8 bases between. This CDR3 comprises 13 residues. Per germline, CDR1 MNHEY and CDR2 SVGAGI. The CDR3 sequence: CASSDTANTEAFF. CDR3 bases: TGTGCCAGCAGTGACACAGCGAACACTGAAGCTTTCTTT.